This is a list of T cell receptor beta chains from one sample in a study of read filtering for tumor transcriptome and immune sequencing. Using its own MiXCR run on the reads, TCRdb lists one record per CDR3 protein. The data hold 20,000 or so distinct CDR3 sequences, with 20% to 25% observed a single time. Sequencing used a population of CD138-negative cells sorted from bone marrow. The receptor set was obtained from a donor aged 40 or older with multiple myeloma. The CDR3 runs from the conserved cysteine through the conserved F or W. Only part of the rows carry a size: once, few, many, or a class if the clone is expanded.

>many|TRBJ1-3|TRBV6-4
CAKRNASLSGNTIYF
>many|TRBJ1-2|TRBV10-3
CAISEQDYGYTF
>many|TRBJ2-2|TRBV9
CASSVGGYETGELFF
>many|TRBJ2-6|TRBV3-1
CASSLGTIGANVLTF
>few|TRBJ1-1|TRBV20-1
CSARPAMKGTEAFF
>many|TRBJ2-2|TRBV5-5
CASSLWGAGELFF
>many|TRBJ2-2|TRBV6-1
CASSEAFGGSGGELFF
>many|TRBJ1-1|TRBV20-1
CSASGLWDTEAFF
>few|TRBJ1-2|TRBV6-5
CASSRFQGGYGYTF
>many|TRBJ2-1|TRBV5-1
CASSRTSGGRNEQFF
>few|TRBJ2-5|TRBV2
CASSPRLAGVKQTQYF
>NA|TRBJ1-1|TRBV10-3
CAIMGDPNTEAFF
>many|TRBJ2-3|TRBV5-8
CASSLELAGGEDTQYF
>many|TRBJ2-2|TRBV19
CASSEDRGNTGELFF
>NA|TRBJ2-3|TRBV19
CASSDQAGATSTDTQYF
>NA|TRBJ2-1|TRBV20-1
CSAREPSVNEQFF
>many|TRBJ2-2|TRBV5-1
CASSSQNKNTGELFF
>NA|TRBJ2-5|TRBV7-9
CASSAGTSGNQETQYF
>many|TRBJ2-5|TRBV5-1
CASSGGGQQETQYF
>many|TRBJ1-4|TRBV18
CASSPPGGLGEKLFF
>many|TRBJ2-5|TRBV18
CASSPQGGEETQYF
>NA|TRBJ1-2|TRBV12-3/TRBV12-4
CASSSTGTGNDGYTF
>few|TRBJ1-1|TRBV11-2
CASSFSVAGTEAFF
>NA|TRBJ2-3|TRBV12-3/TRBV12-4
CASRAGWDTQYF
>many|TRBJ2-2|TRBV20-1
CSARGNTGELFF
>many|TRBJ1-5|TRBV12-3/TRBV12-4
CASSFKGGGNQPQHF
>medium-sized|TRBJ2-2|TRBV6-6
CASSGMGLAGELFF
>many|TRBJ2-3|TRBV6-1
CASSEDGTTFSTDTQYF
>few|TRBJ1-4|TRBV7-9
CASSSVQGMGEKLFF
>many|TRBJ2-2|TRBV10-3
CAIRDGGMYTGELFF
>once|TRBJ2-2|TRBV6-4
CASSVTTGAGELFF
>NA|TRBJ2-3|TRBV29-1
CSVEVQGDTQYF
>many|TRBJ2-5|TRBV10-2
CASTKDRAVQETQYF
>many|TRBJ1-2|TRBV6-1
CASSLGQGGGYTF
>NA|TRBJ1-2|TRBV27
CASSPLAGANGYTF
>many|TRBJ2-7|TRBV27
CASSPGGGRSEQYF
>many|TRBJ1-6|TRBV6-6
CASSYSAELAGSSYNSPLHF
>many|TRBJ2-3|TRBV7-8
CASSSGTSGGVSTDTQYF
>many|TRBJ2-7|TRBV2
CASSGGYEQYF
>many|TRBJ1-2|TRBV29-1
CSVDNQGLHGYTF
>many|TRBJ2-5|TRBV27
CASSSPGQGARWETQYF
>many|TRBJ1-1|TRBV5-5
CASSLFSGGNTEAFF
>NA|TRBJ2-1|TRBV20-1
CSARDLAGGIDEQFF
>NA|TRBJ1-1|TRBV5-1
CASSFPADENTEALF
>many|TRBJ1-4|TRBV28
CASSLSTGGDEKLFF
>many|TRBJ2-1|TRBV5-6
CASSPTSGGPNEQFF
>NA|TRBJ2-5|TRBV19
CASSIGPQETQYF
>NA|TRBJ2-7|TRBV25-1
CASSEPGTGSPYF
>many|TRBJ1-1|TRBV20-1
CSARERGWSTEAFF
>NA|TRBJ2-3|TRBV12-3/TRBV12-4
CASSSFRTSGGPSTDTQYF
>few|TRBJ2-7|TRBV20-1
CSASRRDRGLDEQYF
>NA|TRBJ1-4|TRBV7-8
CASSLSRGPTNEKLFF
>many|TRBJ1-1|TRBV29-1
CSAGTNTEAFF
>many|TRBJ2-7|TRBV11-1
CASSLGLASSYEQYF
>once|TRBJ1-6|TRBV5-1
CASSLSSGPGDSPLHF
>large|TRBJ2-2|TRBV11-3
CASSLSGVSTGELFF